Each of the 28 T cell receptor beta chains below was sequenced from the same sample in a study of blood T cell repertoires in COVID-19. Clones were read by immunoSEQ multiplex PCR, and TCRdb kept only the in-frame ones, dropping some. The table shows approximately 58,000 clones, with roughly 90% occurring only once. Material: peripheral blood. These receptors were collected from a human donor in a cohort sampled during active COVID-19.

The chain is built from TRBV14 and TRBJ2-3; the match to TRBD2 covers 9 bases. The ends lost 6 bases at V and 4 bases at J; junction bases unmatched: 5. In germline, CDR1 is SGHDN, CDR2 FVKESK. The CDR3 contains 14 residues. CDR3 in amino acids: CASSRAGGPDTQYF. CDR3 nucleotides: TGTGCCAGCAGTAGAGCGGGAGGACCAGATACGCAGTATTTT. The variable domain in full, with the rest retrieved from reference TRBV14 and TRBJ2-3, is EAGVTQFPSHSVIEKGQTVTLRCDPISGHDNLYWYRRVMGKEIKFLLHFVKESKQDESGMPNNRFLAERTGGTYSTLKVQPAELEDSGVYFCASSRAGGPDTQYFGPGTRLTVL.

The chain is built from TRBV18 and TRBJ2-3; no clear D gene. Germline V lookup: CDR1 KGHSH, CDR2 LQKENI. Trimming shortened V by 3 bases and J by 3 bases, and 4 bases separated the two germline ends. The CDR3 extends over 12 amino acids. CDR3 nucleotide sequence: TGTGCCAGCTCACCGAGGACAGATACGCAGTATTTT. It translates to CASSPRTDTQYF.

CDR3 region: CASSFGGRGGQYF. In DNA, the CDR3 is TGTGCCAGCAGTTTCGGGGGAAGGGGCGGGCAGTACTTC. The V gene is TRBV28, the J gene TRBJ2-7; a possible D gene is TRBD2 (6 bases). The V and J ends lost 3 bases and 9 bases respectively, with 15 bases between them. Germline V gene lookup returns CDR1 MDHEN and CDR2 SYDVKM. The CDR3 contains 13 residues.

This sequence joins TRBV10-3 and TRBJ2-1; TRBD1 matches 9 bases. CDR3 length: 14 residues. Germline V CDR1 and CDR2: ENHRY, SYGVKD. With V trimmed by 10 bases and J by 6 bases, 10 bases remained unmatched. The CDR3 spells CATLEGTGFNEQFF. The CDR3 region has the DNA TGTGCCACCCTCGAGGGGACAGGGTTCAATGAGCAGTTCTTC.

This chain connects TRBV6-1 to TRBJ2-1, with D uncertain. V was clipped by 3 bases and J by 0 bases, with 9 bases between them. From germline, CDR1 is MNHNS and CDR2 SASEGT. The CDR3 loop spans 15 amino acids. CDR3 protein: CASSEIMRSYNEQFF. CDR3 DNA: TGTGCCAGCAGTGAGATCATGCGCTCCTACAATGAGCAGTTCTTC.

The gene calls are TRBV28 and TRBJ1-1; D remains unclear. Trimming removed 5 bases at V and 8 bases at J, with 12 bases between. Germline-derived CDR1 and CDR2 are MDHEN and SYDVKM. The CDR3 spans 12 residues. The CDR3 here is CASSGSGLEAFF. The CDR3 DNA follows: TGTGCCAGCAGTGGGAGCGGCCTAGAAGCTTTCTTT.

The chain recombines TRBV6-2 or TRBV6-3 with TRBJ1-4; D unresolved. Germline loops: CDR1 MNHEY, CDR2 SVGEGT. V was trimmed by 4 bases and J by 8 bases, leaving 14 bases between them. The CDR3 extends over 14 amino acids. CDR3 nucleotides: TGTGCCAGCAGTTCTTCAGGTGGAGGCGAAAAACTGTTTTTT. This sequence encodes CASSSSGGGEKLFF.

This rearrangement joins TRBV24-1 to TRBJ2-1; perhaps TRBD1 as D (5 bases). Trimming took off 5 bases at V and 2 bases at J, with 9 bases between the two ends. The CDR3 is made up of 14 amino acids. Per the germline V gene, CDR1 is KGHDR and CDR2 is SFDVKD. The CDR3: CATSGTQPYNEQFF. In DNA, the CDR3 is TGTGCCACCAGTGGGACACAACCCTACAATGAGCAGTTCTTC.

The chain has TRBV2 and TRBJ2-1; TRBD2 matches 14 bases. Germline values: CDR1 SNHLY, CDR2 FYNNEI. This CDR3 comprises 15 residues. J lost 14 bases, V lost 6 bases, and 12 bases had no gene match. The chain's CDR3 is CASRPIGTSGRVKFF. In DNA form, the CDR3 reads TGTGCCAGCAGACCCATTGGGACTAGCGGGAGAGTGAAGTTCTTC. The whole variable domain, remainder taken from reference TRBV2 and TRBJ2-1, is EPEVTQTPSHQVTQMGQEVILRCVPISNHLYFYWYRQILGQKVEFLVSFYNNEISEKSEIFDDQFSVERPDGSNFTLKIRSTKLEDSAMYFCASRPIGTSGRVKFFGPGTRLTVL.

The chain is built from TRBV13 and TRBJ2-2; no firm D call. The CDR3 runs 12 residues. Trimming took 4 bases from V and 6 from J, leaving 6 bases between them. Looked up from germline, CDR1 is PRHDT and CDR2 is FYEKMQ (reference sequence). DNA for the CDR3: TGTGCCAGCAGCTCAGGCTCCGGGGAGCTGTTTTTT. This gives the protein CASSSGSGELFF.

The chain has TRBV7-8 and TRBJ2-7; D is ambiguous. This CDR3 spans 13 amino acids. Germline CDR1 reads SGHVS; CDR2 reads FQNEAQ. The germline V and J ends were trimmed by 4 bases and 6 bases, with 13 bases remaining between them. CDR3 loop: CASSSQPPSEQYV. For the CDR3, the DNA is TGTGCCAGCAGCTCCCAACCTCCGAGCGAGCAGTACGTC.

The chain joins TRBV6-5 to TRBJ2-7, with 8 bases aligning to TRBD2. Per the germline V gene, CDR1 is MNHEY and CDR2 is SVGAGI. This CDR3 spans 13 amino acids. Trimming removed 7 bases from V and 3 bases from J; junction bases left unmatched: 5. CDR3 sequence (DNA): TGTGCCAGCAAACTAGCGGTTAACTACGAGCAGTACTTC. Protein sequence: CASKLAVNYEQYF.

This clone was observed a single time. This chain joins TRBV6-2 or TRBV6-3 and TRBJ1-1, with D possibly being TRBD1 (5 bases). This CDR3 spans 19 amino acids. With 0 bases removed from V and 4 bases from J, the gap between germline ends came to 24 bases. The V gene's germline CDR1 is MNHEY and CDR2 SVGEGT. This chain's CDR3 is CASSYSTDPDRIKSTEAFF. Written as DNA, the CDR3 is TGTGCCAGCAGTTACTCTACCGATCCCGACAGAATAAAGAGCACTGAAGCTTTCTTT.

The chain combines TRBV6-5 with TRBJ2-1, with D perhaps matching TRBD1 (5 bases). The length of the CDR3 is 13 residues. Germline V gives CDR1 MNHEY, CDR2 SVGAGI. V was trimmed by 8 bases and J by 9 bases, leaving 17 bases between them. This CDR3 is CASFPHRYGEQFF. The CDR3 DNA follows: TGTGCCAGCTTTCCCCACAGGTACGGTGAGCAGTTCTTC.

The genes are TRBV20-1 and TRBJ1-2, with D possibly matching TRBD1 (5 bases). The germline gives CDR1 DFQATT, CDR2 SNEGSKA (reference sequence). The CDR3 totals 10 residues. The CDR3 sequence: CSSGLEGYTF. The CDR3 DNA follows: TGCAGCTCGGGACTAGAAGGCTACACCTTC.

This rearrangement joins TRBV27 to TRBJ2-2, with TRBD1 matching over 9 bases. Trimming cost V 1 base and J 5 bases; bases outside gene matches: 2. CDR3 length equals 15 residues. The germline gives CDR1 MNHEY, CDR2 SMNVEV (reference sequence). The CDR3 is CASSLYRGLTGELFF. The CDR3 nucleotides read TGTGCCAGCAGTTTATACAGGGGGCTGACCGGGGAGCTGTTTTTT.

The rearrangement uses TRBV6-5 and TRBJ2-6; D perhaps matches TRBD2 (5 bases). V lost 6 bases to trimming and J lost 0 bases, with 6 bases between them. Germline V gene lookup returns CDR1 MNHEY and CDR2 SVGAGI. The CDR3 is 14 residues long. The CDR3: CASREDSGANVLTF. The DNA for the CDR3 is TGTGCCAGCAGGGAGGACTCTGGGGCCAACGTCCTGACTTTC.

The rearrangement joins TRBV30 to TRBJ1-1; D is uncertain. Germline V CDR1 and CDR2: GTSNPN, SVGIG (reference sequence). The CDR3 has 12 residues. Trimming shortened V by 6 bases and J by 6 bases, and 14 bases separated the two germline ends. CDR3 DNA sequence: TGTGCCTGTCGCCCCGGCGGGGCTGAAGCTTTCTTT. It translates to CACRPGGAEAFF. The whole variable domain, filled in from reference TRBV30 and TRBJ1-1, reads SQTIHQWPATLVQPVGSPLSLECTVEGTSNPNLYWYRQAAGRGLQLLFYSVGIGQISSEVPQNLSASRPQDRQFILSSKKLLLSDSGFYLCACRPGGAEAFFGQGTRLTVV.

The rearrangement uses TRBV3-1 (or the pseudogene TRBV3-2) and TRBJ2-5, with TRBD2 matching 14 bases. With 2 bases clipped from V and 3 bases from J, the junction kept 11 bases outside the gene matches. The CDR3 runs to 19 residues. The V gene's germline CDR1 is LGHDT and CDR2 YNNKEL (reference sequence). CDR3 in DNA: TGTGCCAGCAGCCAATACCTACGCCCGGGACTAGCGGGGGAAGAGACCCAGTACTTC. Encoded protein: CASSQYLRPGLAGEETQYF.

The chain couples TRBV28 to TRBJ2-1; TRBD2 matches 10 bases. Germline assignment: CDR1 MDHEN and CDR2 SYDVKM. V lost 6 bases to trimming and J lost 10 bases; unmatched junction nucleotides: 18. The CDR3 spans 17 residues. CDR3 sequence (DNA): TGTGCCAGCAGGTTTCGGACAGGGCTAGCGGGAGTGGGGGAGCAGTTCTTC. It specifies CASRFRTGLAGVGEQFF.

The chain uses TRBV7-2 and TRBJ2-2, with D maybe TRBD2 (7 bases). V dropped 4 bases and J dropped 7 bases, with 25 bases sitting between them. CDR3 length: 18 amino acids. CDR1 SGHTA and CDR2 FQGNSA come from the germline V gene. The CDR3 loop is CASSSWDTREDVLGELFF. The DNA for the CDR3 is TGTGCCAGCAGCTCCTGGGACACCCGGGAGGACGTCCTCGGGGAGCTGTTTTTT.

The chain joins TRBV6-1 to TRBJ2-2, with D perhaps TRBD1 (7 bases). CDR3 size: 14 residues. Trimming took off 2 bases at V and 6 bases at J, with 10 bases between the two ends. Germline V lookup: CDR1 MNHNS, CDR2 SASEGT. The CDR3 nucleotides read TGTGCCAGCAGTGAATCAGGGGGGTCCGGGGAGCTGTTTTTT. This encodes CASSESGGSGELFF.

The chain couples TRBV28 to TRBJ2-1; a possible D gene is TRBD1 (5 bases). The CDR3 has 14 amino acids. The V gene lost 6 bases and the J gene lost 3 bases, with 12 bases spanning the gap. Germline assignment: CDR1 MDHEN and CDR2 SYDVKM. CDR3 residues: CASSPATDYNEQFF. Written as DNA, the CDR3 is TGTGCCAGCAGCCCAGCGACAGACTACAATGAGCAGTTCTTC. The full variable domain, in which reference TRBV28 and TRBJ2-1 provide the parts outside the CDR3, is DVKVTQSSRYLVKRTGEKVFLECVQDMDHENMFWYRQDPGLGLRLIYFSYDVKMKEKGDIPEGYSVSREKKERFSLILESASTNQTSMYLCASSPATDYNEQFFGPGTRLTVL.

This clone was detected only a few times. The chain employs TRBV5-1 and TRBJ2-2; the match to TRBD1 covers 10 bases. Germline V gene data show CDR1 as SGHRS and CDR2 as YFSETQ. This CDR3 region has 16 residues. Trimming took 4 bases from V and 4 from J; bases not matched to a gene: 7. The DNA for the CDR3 is TGCGCCAGCAGCCCGCGGGGGACAGGGGTCACCGGGGAGCTGTTTTTT. It encodes CASSPRGTGVTGELFF.

The chain recombines TRBV6-2 or TRBV6-3 with TRBJ1-2; the match to TRBD1 covers 9 bases. The V gene end was trimmed by 5 bases and the J gene end by 7 bases; junction bases not matched to a gene: 14. Germline loops: CDR1 MNHEY, CDR2 SVGEGT. The length of the CDR3 is 16 residues. The CDR3 here is CASSRGQGLTASGYTF. As DNA, the CDR3 is TGTGCCAGCAGTCGGGGACAGGGCCTTACCGCCTCTGGCTACACCTTC.

The chain is built from TRBV11-2 and TRBJ1-2; D gene uncertain. CDR1 SGHAT and CDR2 FQNNGV come from the germline V gene. The ends were cut back, 4 bases at V and 9 bases at J, with 15 bases in the middle. The CDR3 is 13 amino acids. The CDR3 DNA sequence: TGTGCCAGCAGCTCCCTACTTATCGACAGCTACACCTTC. Its protein product is CASSSLLIDSYTF.

The CDR3 region is CAWSVGASGGADTQYF. As DNA, the CDR3 is TGTGCCTGGAGTGTAGGTGCTAGCGGGGGTGCAGATACGCAGTATTTT. The chain links TRBV30 to TRBJ2-3, with 10 bases lining up with TRBD2. Germline values: CDR1 GTSNPN, CDR2 SVGIG (reference sequence). Losses at the gene ends were 0 bases for V and 4 bases for J; bases not matched to a gene: 7. This CDR3 comprises 16 residues.

The rearrangement joins TRBV28 to TRBJ2-7; the D is unclear. The CDR3 is made up of 13 amino acids. The germline gives CDR1 MDHEN, CDR2 SYDVKM. Trimming left V 7 bases short and J 4 bases short, with 14 bases between. The CDR3 bases are TGTGCCAGCAAGACTCGTTCTCATTACGAGCAGTACTTC. Protein sequence: CASKTRSHYEQYF.